This TCR beta chain emerged from a study of blood T cell repertoires in COVID-19. Sequencing was performed with immunoSEQ multiplex PCR; in TCRdb, only in-frame clones are kept and a portion is missing. The data show 200,000 to 300,000 clones, 84% seen once. This CDR3 has 15 amino acids. Germline V gene data show CDR1 as SEHNR and CDR2 as FQNEAQ (reference sequence). Trimming at V came to 8 bases and at J to 0 bases, leaving 10 bases not matched to a gene. The source material was peripheral blood. The clonotype was recovered from a man aged 60 to 75 with acute or convalescent COVID-19. The chain couples TRBV7-9 to TRBJ2-7; 7 nucleotides match TRBD1. The CDR3 protein is CASDPGDRFSYEQYF. DNA for the CDR3: TGTGCCAGCGATCCCGGGGACAGATTCTCCTACGAGCAGTACTTC.